The clone carrying this T cell receptor (beta chain) was picked up one time. Its antigen is undetermined. This record belongs to a study of PD-1 blockade in classical Hodgkin lymphoma. Study outcomes and limitations: Similar baseline diversity was found in complete responders and newly diagnosed patients.

The CDR3 runs to 13 residues. Trimming removed 2 bases from V and 4 bases from J, with 8 bases in between. Looked up from germline, CDR1 is MNHNS and CDR2 is SASEGT. Time point noted: cycle 4 day 1 (C4D1), after 5 to 7 weeks of nivolumab. There was relapse after autologous stem cell transplantation in every patient, and there was variation in brentuximab vedotin exposure. Assay: immunoSEQ multiplex PCR; the TCRdb copy retains only in-frame clones and omits some. The table records 40,000 to 55,000 clones, over 75% of them present only once. Specimen: peripheral blood mononuclear cells (PBMCs), collected before the fourth cycle of nivolumab. The sequence derives from a human donor with classical Hodgkin lymphoma. The genes are TRBV6-1 and TRBJ1-1; perhaps TRBD1 as D (6 bases). The DNA for the CDR3 is TGTGCCAGCAGTGAATTGGGGGCCACTGAAGCTTTCTTT. Translation gives CASSELGATEAFF.